This note documents a single T cell receptor beta chain sequence. The CDR3 length is 14 residues. Unmatched junction bases numbered 5, after V lost 2 bases and J lost 7 bases. Germline V gene sequence: CDR1 MDHEN, CDR2 SYDVKM. This specimen comes from a study of blood T cell repertoires in COVID-19. In the original processing: Reference gene primer amplification gave estimated nucleated cell counts. Only in-frame clones appear in the TCRdb table, and some are missing; sequencing was by immunoSEQ multiplex PCR. The DNA gave D and trimming, while V, J and clone size come from that table. The profile covers some 210,000 clones, with 87% appearing a single time and about 9.4% taken by the ten largest.

This sequence originates from a man younger than 35 with acute COVID-19. The chain recombines TRBV28 with TRBJ1-2, with 9 nucleotides matching TRBD1. The sequenced sample was PBMCs or T cells enriched from blood (not recorded which). CDR3 sequence reads: CASSLGGQGGGYTF. In nucleotides, the CDR3 is TGTGCCAGCAGTTTAGGGGGACAGGGTGGTGGCTACACCTTC.